This entry lists 27 T cell receptor beta chains sequenced from one sample in a study of blood T cell repertoires in COVID-19. Generated by immunoSEQ multiplex PCR, the TCRdb table keeps only in-frame clones and is missing some. The sample has fewer than 400,000 clones, about 87% seen once; the top ten hold less than 3.5%. Sequencing used peripheral blood. All receptors come from a human donor in a cohort sampled during active COVID-19.

The chain carries TRBV5-1 and TRBJ2-1; D is perhaps TRBD1 (6 bases). Germline CDR1 and CDR2: SGHRS and YFSETQ. V lost 3 bases and J 6 bases, leaving 13 bases between the germline ends. This CDR3 has 14 residues. The DNA for the CDR3 is TGCGCCAGCAGCTATAGACAGGATTTCAATGAGCAGTTCTTC. This encodes CASSYRQDFNEQFF.

This chain joins TRBV6-6 and TRBJ2-1; TRBD2 agrees at 11 bases. The V and J ends lost 6 bases and 8 bases, in that order; junction bases with no gene match: 9. The CDR3 sequence is 15 residues long. CDR1 MNHNY and CDR2 SVGAGI come from the germline V gene (reference sequence). The CDR3 sequence: CASSLLAGGHDEQFF. The CDR3 DNA reads as TGTGCCAGCAGCCTCCTAGCGGGGGGCCATGATGAGCAGTTCTTC.

The chain couples TRBV5-1 to TRBJ1-1; D possibly corresponds to TRBD1 (6 bases). There are 16 residues in the CDR3. The germline V and J ends were trimmed by 0 bases and 1 base, with 13 bases remaining between them. Germline V gives CDR1 SGHRS, CDR2 YFSETQ. CDR3 loop: CASSLEPQGQNTEAFF. CDR3 nucleotide sequence: TGCGCCAGCAGCTTGGAACCGCAGGGGCAGAACACTGAAGCTTTCTTT. Supplemented by reference TRBV5-1 and TRBJ1-1, the full variable domain reads KAGVTQTPRYLIKTRGQQVTLSCSPISGHRSVSWYQQTPGQGLQFLFEYFSETQRNKGNFPGRFSGRQFSNSRSEMNVSTLELGDSALYLCASSLEPQGQNTEAFFGQGTRLTVV.

CDR3: CASTLTGPTDTQYF. CDR3 sequence (DNA): TGTGCCAGCACCCTGACAGGGCCCACAGATACGCAGTATTTT. This chain uses TRBV6-5 with TRBJ2-3; 7 nucleotides agree with TRBD1. The CDR3 is 14 amino acids. The germline gives CDR1 MNHEY, CDR2 SVGAGI. Trimming cost V 7 bases and J 2 bases; bases outside gene matches: 6.

The chain has TRBV7-9 and TRBJ2-7; D is unresolved. This CDR3 is built from 11 residues. V lost 2 bases and J 7 bases, leaving 6 bases between the germline ends. The germline CDR1 and CDR2 sequences are SEHNR and FQNEAQ (reference sequence). CDR3 sequence: CASSLTGEQYF. The CDR3 bases are TGTGCCAGCAGCTTAACGGGTGAGCAGTACTTC.

The V call is TRBV6-5, the J call TRBJ1-5; D ambiguous. CDR1 and CDR2 from the germline V gene are MNHEY and SVGAGI. Trimming removed 7 bases at V and 0 bases at J, with 7 bases between. The CDR3 runs 13 residues. The DNA for the CDR3 is TGTGCCAGCAACAGTTTTAGCAATCAGCCCCAGCATTTT. It yields the protein CASNSFSNQPQHF.

The rearrangement joins TRBV5-1 to TRBJ2-1, with 8 bases lining up with TRBD1. CDR3 size: 16 residues. In germline, CDR1 is SGHRS, CDR2 YFSETQ. The junction had 10 bases not matched to a gene; V was cut back by 4 bases and J by 4 bases. CDR3 in DNA: TGCGCCAGCAGCGCCGGACAGGGTTATGAATACAATGAGCAGTTCTTC. This sequence encodes CASSAGQGYEYNEQFF.

The chain recombines TRBV5-4 with TRBJ2-1; 12 positions agree with TRBD2. Germline V CDR1 and CDR2: SGHNT, YYREEE (reference sequence). This CDR3 is 16 amino acids long. Germline trimming cut 3 bases from V and 6 bases from J; bases unmatched to any gene: 7. The CDR3 protein is CASSWASGGAGNEQFF. The CDR3 DNA sequence: TGTGCCAGCAGCTGGGCTAGCGGGGGGGCAGGCAATGAGCAGTTCTTC.

This rearrangement joins TRBV9 to TRBJ2-1; TRBD1 is a possible D gene (6 bases). The CDR3 is 14 residues long. Germline CDR1 SGDLS, CDR2 YYNGEE. The germline V and J ends were trimmed by 1 base and 4 bases, with 9 bases remaining between them. The CDR3 spells CASSVSGDYNEQFF. The CDR3 DNA sequence: TGTGCCAGCAGCGTATCAGGGGATTACAATGAGCAGTTCTTC.

This rearrangement joins TRBV4-1 to TRBJ1-2; D is unresolved. Looked up from germline, CDR1 is MGHRA and CDR2 is YSYEKL. V dropped 1 base and J dropped 7 bases, with 10 bases sitting between them. This CDR3 has 13 amino acids. In DNA form, the CDR3 reads TGCGCCAGCAGCCAAGTAGACACGGTTGGCTACACCTTC. Translated: CASSQVDTVGYTF.

In DNA, the CDR3 is TGTGCCACCCCTGGAGTAGCTTTCTTT. Protein product: CATPGVAFF. This sequence joins TRBV9 and TRBJ1-1; no firm D call. This CDR3 comprises 9 residues. Germline CDR1 is SGDLS and CDR2 is YYNGEE. V was shortened by 9 bases and J by 10 bases, with 10 bases between the two germline ends. The full variable domain, rest sourced from reference TRBV9 and TRBJ1-1, is DSGVTQTPKHLITATGQRVTLRCSPRSGDLSVYWYQQSLDQGLQFLIQYYNGEERAKGNILERFSAQQFPDLHSELNLSSLELGDSALYFCATPGVAFFGQGTRLTVV.

The rearrangement links TRBV24-1 to TRBJ2-2; 12 bases fit TRBD2. CDR3 length: 16 amino acids. Trimming took 4 bases from V and 5 from J; bases not matched to a gene: 4. CDR1 and CDR2 from the germline V gene are KGHDR and SFDVKD. CDR3 in amino acids: CATSEPTSGRTGELFF. Written as DNA, the CDR3 is TGTGCCACCAGTGAACCGACTAGCGGGAGAACCGGGGAGCTGTTTTTT.

The V and J genes are TRBV6-2 or TRBV6-3 and TRBJ1-5; TRBD1 aligns across 8 bases. In germline, CDR1 is MNHEY, CDR2 SVGEGT. The CDR3 runs to 15 residues. The trim removed 2 bases at V and 2 bases at J, leaving 2 bases unmatched. In nucleotides, the CDR3 is TGTGCCAGCAGTTACCAGGGGGCCGGCAATCAGCCCCAGCATTTT. Amino acid sequence: CASSYQGAGNQPQHF.

This clone has just one count. The chain links TRBV28 to TRBJ2-5; D gene ambiguous. Trimming left V 6 bases short and J 1 base short, with 15 bases between. The germline gives CDR1 MDHEN, CDR2 SYDVKM. The CDR3 is made up of 15 amino acids. DNA of the CDR3: TGTGCCAGCAGATCACCGGCGGTAACCCAAGAGACCCAGTACTTC. This translates into CASRSPAVTQETQYF.

This chain joins TRBV6-5 and TRBJ1-2, with D unclear. There are 12 residues in the CDR3. The germline gives CDR1 MNHEY, CDR2 SVGAGI. Trimming removed 7 bases from V and 12 bases from J, with 18 bases in between. The CDR3 DNA is TGTGCCAGCACGCCGGGGTCCCCATCTCACACCTTC. Its translation: CASTPGSPSHTF.

This chain links TRBV18 with TRBJ1-4, with D tentatively TRBD1 (6 bases). The CDR3 sequence is 14 residues long. Germline values: CDR1 KGHSH, CDR2 LQKENI. V shed 6 bases and J shed 7 bases, with 15 bases lying between them. CDR3 protein: CASSQTGRGEKLFF. The CDR3 region has the DNA TGTGCCAGCTCCCAAACGGGCAGGGGTGAAAAACTGTTTTTT.

The CDR3 protein is CASSRQTGPNEKLFF. The DNA for the CDR3 is TGTGCCAGCAGTCGACAGACAGGGCCTAATGAAAAACTGTTTTTT. V gene TRBV6-5 combines with J gene TRBJ1-4; 7 bases map to TRBD1. The CDR3 length is 15 residues. V dropped 5 bases and J dropped 3; count of bases not matched to a gene: 6. The germline V gene encodes CDR1 MNHEY and CDR2 SVGAGI.

The J gene is TRBJ1-4, the V gene TRBV4-1; D is possibly TRBD1 (5 bases). Trimming removed 4 bases from V and 0 bases from J, with 9 bases in between. Germline CDR1 and CDR2: MGHRA and YSYEKL. The CDR3 length is 15 residues. The chain's CDR3 is CASSLRQSTNEKLFF. CDR3 DNA: TGCGCCAGCAGCCTAAGACAGTCAACTAATGAAAAACTGTTTTTT.

This chain links TRBV11-2 with TRBJ2-6, with D hard to call. Germline-derived CDR1 and CDR2 are SGHAT and FQNNGV. The V gene lost 4 bases and the J gene lost 0 bases, with 13 bases spanning the gap. The CDR3 totals 17 residues. CDR3 bases: TGTGCCAGCAGCTGGTGGAGCCCCAGCTCTGGGGCCAACGTCCTGACTTTC. Translated, it gives CASSWWSPSSGANVLTF.

The J gene is TRBJ2-3, the V gene TRBV19; D is perhaps TRBD2 (6 bases). V dropped 0 bases and J dropped 1 base, with 8 bases sitting between them. Germline CDR1 LNHDA, CDR2 SQIVND (reference sequence). There are 15 residues in the CDR3. The CDR3 is CASSIDGGGTDTQYF. The CDR3 DNA reads TGTGCCAGTAGTATAGATGGAGGGGGCACAGATACGCAGTATTTT.

The table lists this clone with a few counts. The genes are TRBV25-1 and TRBJ2-3; possible D gene TRBD1, 6 bases. The CDR3 covers 15 residues. The V gene lost 6 bases and the J gene lost 3 bases, with 16 bases spanning the gap. Germline V gives CDR1 MGHDK, CDR2 SYGVNS. Here the CDR3 reads CASSPQGWATDTQYF. The CDR3 DNA follows: TGTGCCAGCAGCCCTCAGGGGTGGGCTACAGATACGCAGTATTTT.

In this sample, this clone turned up once. The rearrangement links TRBV19 to TRBJ2-3; D gene ambiguous. Germline V gives CDR1 LNHDA, CDR2 SQIVND (reference sequence). V was clipped by 3 bases and J by 2 bases, with 12 bases between them. This CDR3 contains 15 residues. Here the CDR3 reads CASSMDRAFTDTQYF. Written as DNA, the CDR3 is TGTGCCAGTAGTATGGATCGAGCGTTCACAGATACGCAGTATTTT.

This chain's CDR3 is CAISETGSGELFF. In nucleotides, the CDR3 is TGTGCCATCAGTGAAACAGGGTCCGGGGAGCTGTTTTTT. The chain combines TRBV10-3 with TRBJ2-2, with D possibly matching TRBD1 (6 bases). Trimming took 3 bases from V and 6 from J, leaving 8 bases between them. There are 13 residues in the CDR3. In germline, CDR1 is ENHRY, CDR2 SYGVKD.

This clone was found once. The V gene is TRBV30, the J gene TRBJ1-2, with unresolved D. V was pared by 4 bases and J by 5 bases, with 17 bases between. This CDR3 has 14 residues. Germline V gives CDR1 GTSNPN, CDR2 SVGIG (reference sequence). The CDR3 nucleotides read TGTGCCTGGACGCACTCGGGAAGGGCATATGGCTACACCTTC. Translating gives CAWTHSGRAYGYTF.

V gene TRBV7-8 combines with J gene TRBJ2-1, with a possible D match to TRBD2 (6 bases). The germline V gene has CDR1 SGHVS and CDR2 FQNEAQ. This CDR3 region has 15 residues. Trimming stripped 0 bases from V and 7 bases from J, with 13 bases between. CDR3 nucleotides: TGTGCCAGCAGCTTAGCCAGGGAGGAGGGAAATGAGCAGTTCTTC. Protein sequence: CASSLAREEGNEQFF.

With regard to this clone: Other DNA sequences in the same sample also yield this CDR3. The chain couples TRBV2 to TRBJ1-1; D uncertain. Germline CDR1 reads SNHLY; CDR2 reads FYNNEI. V shed 6 bases and J shed 4 bases, with 6 bases lying between them. The CDR3 runs 11 residues. This CDR3 reads CASRAGTEAFF. CDR3 bases: TGTGCCAGCAGGGCGGGCACTGAAGCTTTCTTT.

V gene TRBV2 combines with J gene TRBJ2-2; no definite D call. Trimming stripped 5 bases from V and 4 bases from J, with 11 bases between. The V gene's germline CDR1 is SNHLY and CDR2 FYNNEI. CDR3 length: 14 residues. The CDR3 region has the DNA TGTGCCAGCAGTCCAATACAGATCACCGGGGAGCTGTTTTTT. Translation gives CASSPIQITGELFF.